The TCR beta chain described here comes from a study of shared clonotypes between healthy human individuals. Turning to the study itself: Each donor had three CD4 naive, three CD4 memory, two CD8 naive and one CD8 memory plate.

A deep-level run was used for the assay. The repertoire was sequenced with immunoSEQ multiplex PCR; TCRdb's copy has only in-frame clones and lacks some. The sample lists 700,000 to 950,000 clones, about 96% seen once, with about 0.25% in the top ten. Terminally differentiated effector memory CD45RA+ cells were excluded by CCR7 positive selection of CD45RO-negative cells. In regard to this clone: Its target is unknown.

Study observations and caveats: Non-shared clonotypes displayed generation probabilities falling below those of clonotypes present in all four donors.

With 4 bases clipped from V and 4 bases from J, the junction kept 7 bases outside the gene matches. This CDR3 is 15 amino acids long. Germline V gene data show CDR1 as LNHDA and CDR2 as SQIVND (reference sequence). This clonotype was sampled from a man between 25 and 39 years old in good health. What was sequenced was naive CD8+ T cells sorted from blood. The chain links TRBV19 to TRBJ2-1, with TRBD1 matching over 7 bases. This CDR3 is CASSTTTGQYNEQFF. Here the CDR3 DNA reads TGTGCCAGTAGTACCACGACGGGACAGTACAATGAGCAGTTCTTC.